This T cell receptor (beta chain) is from a study of breast tumors, draining lymph nodes, adjacent tissues. Samples came from axillary lymph nodes draining the breast cancer. V was pared by 5 bases and J by 3 bases, with 3 bases of the junction left unmatched. The CDR3 runs 14 residues. Germline CDR1 is MNHEY and CDR2 is SMNVEV (reference sequence). MiXCR, applied by TCRdb to the multiplex PCR reads, yields one record per CDR3 protein. The sample has some 140,000 distinct CDR3 sequences, 21% seen once; the top ten hold roughly 2%. The rearrangement uses TRBV27 and TRBJ2-1, with 8 positions matching TRBD2. The sequence was obtained from a female donor with breast cancer. Some clones in this sample may be carry-over from other donors' samples. The source material was axillary lymph node tissue. The CDR3 sequence: CASSDAGGYNEQFF. The CDR3 DNA reads TGTGCCAGCAGTGATGCGGGGGGCTACAATGAGCAGTTCTTC.